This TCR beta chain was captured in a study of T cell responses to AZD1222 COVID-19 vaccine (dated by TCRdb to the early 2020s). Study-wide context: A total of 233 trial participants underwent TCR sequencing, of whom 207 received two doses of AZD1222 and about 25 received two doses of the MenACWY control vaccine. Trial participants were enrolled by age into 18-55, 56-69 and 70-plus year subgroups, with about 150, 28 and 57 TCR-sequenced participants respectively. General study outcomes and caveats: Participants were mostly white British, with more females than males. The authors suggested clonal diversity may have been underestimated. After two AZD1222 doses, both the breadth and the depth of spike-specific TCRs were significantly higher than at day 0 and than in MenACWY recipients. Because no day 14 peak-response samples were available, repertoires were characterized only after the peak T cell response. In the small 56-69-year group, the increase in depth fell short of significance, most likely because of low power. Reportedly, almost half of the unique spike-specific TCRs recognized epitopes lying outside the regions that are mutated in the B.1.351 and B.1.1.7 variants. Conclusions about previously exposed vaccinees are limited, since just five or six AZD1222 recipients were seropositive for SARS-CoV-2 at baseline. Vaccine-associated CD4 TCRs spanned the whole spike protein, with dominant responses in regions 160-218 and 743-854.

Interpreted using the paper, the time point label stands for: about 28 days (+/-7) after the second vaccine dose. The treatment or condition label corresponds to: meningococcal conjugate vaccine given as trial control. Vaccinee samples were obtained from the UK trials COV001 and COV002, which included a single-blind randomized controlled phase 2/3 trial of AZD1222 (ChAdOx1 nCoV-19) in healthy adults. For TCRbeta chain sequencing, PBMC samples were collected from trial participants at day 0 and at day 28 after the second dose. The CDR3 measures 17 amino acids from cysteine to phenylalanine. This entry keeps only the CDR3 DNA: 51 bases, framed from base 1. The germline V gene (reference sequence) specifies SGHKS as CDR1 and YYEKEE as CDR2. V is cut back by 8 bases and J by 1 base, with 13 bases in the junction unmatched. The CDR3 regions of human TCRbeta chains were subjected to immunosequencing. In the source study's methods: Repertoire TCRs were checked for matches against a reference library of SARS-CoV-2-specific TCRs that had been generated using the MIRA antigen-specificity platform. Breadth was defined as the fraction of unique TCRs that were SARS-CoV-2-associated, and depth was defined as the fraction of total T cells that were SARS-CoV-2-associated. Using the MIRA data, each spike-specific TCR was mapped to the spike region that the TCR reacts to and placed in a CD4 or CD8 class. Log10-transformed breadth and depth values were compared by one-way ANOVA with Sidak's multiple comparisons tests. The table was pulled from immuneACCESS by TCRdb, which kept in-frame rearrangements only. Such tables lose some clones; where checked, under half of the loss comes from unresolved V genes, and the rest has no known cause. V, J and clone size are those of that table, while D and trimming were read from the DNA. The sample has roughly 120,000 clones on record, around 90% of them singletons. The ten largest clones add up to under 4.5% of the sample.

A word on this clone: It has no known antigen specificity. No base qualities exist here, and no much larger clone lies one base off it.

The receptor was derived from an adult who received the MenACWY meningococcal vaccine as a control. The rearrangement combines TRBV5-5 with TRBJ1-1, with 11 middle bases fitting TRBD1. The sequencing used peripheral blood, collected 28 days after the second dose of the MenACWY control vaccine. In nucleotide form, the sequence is TGTGCCAGTCACCGCCGGGGACAGGGGGTGGCGAACACTGAAGCTTTCTTT. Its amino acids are CASHRRGQGVANTEAFF. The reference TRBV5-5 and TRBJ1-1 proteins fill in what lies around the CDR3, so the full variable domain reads DAGVTQSPTHLIKTRGQQVTLRCSPISGHKSVSWYQQVLGQGPQFIFQYYEKEERGRGNFPDRFSARQFPNYSSELNVNALLLGDSALYLCASHRRGQGVANTEAFFGQGTRLTVV.